This T cell receptor (beta chain) was sequenced during a study of radiation and T cells in renal cell carcinoma. Time point indicated: blood 2 weeks post-SBRT. Noted treatment: 15 Gy SBRT to primary tumor, nephrectomy 4 weeks later. This renal cell carcinoma was of the clear cell type. TCRdb's table, derived via immunoSEQ multiplex PCR, lists solely in-frame clones and lacks some. The sample records some 150,000 clones, roughly 86% being singletons. The V end lost 0 bases, the J end lost 6 bases, and 8 bases lay between the germline ends. CDR1 SQVTM and CDR2 ANQGSEA come from the germline V gene. The CDR3 sequence is 12 residues long.

V is TRBV29-1 and J is TRBJ1-2, with no clear D. The sample in question was blood, obtained from a patient whose treatment included radiotherapy and nephrectomy. The sequence derives from a woman aged 50 to 65 with renal cell carcinoma. The CDR3 DNA sequence: TGCAGCGTTGAAGATCTTTTCGATGGCTACACCTTC. The encoded protein is CSVEDLFDGYTF.